These T cell receptor beta chains were read from a single sample in a study of shared clonotypes between healthy human individuals. The method was immunoSEQ multiplex PCR; TCRdb's version includes in-frame clones alone and lacks a portion of them. Of some 2.1 million clones in the sample, roughly 94% were seen once. What was sequenced was naive CD8+ T cells sorted from blood. Every receptor here comes from a young man in good health. Both conserved end residues are part of each CDR3. The D gene is left open where the match is weak. Size is stated for part of the rows, as once, few or many counts, or as a class when the clone is expanded.

>NA|TRBV13|NA|TRBJ2-7
CASSLGDSPYEQYF
TGTGCCAGCAGCTTAGGCGACAGCCCTTACGAGCAGTACTTC
>NA|TRBV15|NA|TRBJ1-5
CATSREGEQPQHF
TGTGCCACCAGCAGAGAGGGGGAACAGCCCCAGCATTTT
>NA|TRBV11-2|NA|TRBJ2-3
CASSLSPTWYTDTQYF
TGTGCCAGCAGCTTATCCCCTACCTGGTACACAGATACGCAGTATTTT
>TRBD1|TRBV27|NA|TRBJ2-2
CASSPPRDREADTGELFF
TGTGCCAGCAGCCCACCCCGGGACAGGGAGGCGGACACCGGGGAGCTGTTTTTT
>NA|TRBV27|NA|TRBJ2-1
CASSLPLANEQFF
TGTGCCAGCAGTTTACCGCTAGCAAATGAGCAGTTCTTC
>TRBD2|TRBV5-4|NA|TRBJ2-3
CASSTRTSASDTQYF
TGTGCCAGCAGCACAAGGACTAGCGCTTCAGATACGCAGTATTTT
>NA|TRBV27|NA|TRBJ2-7
CASRLTGLGDYEQYF
TGTGCCAGCAGGTTAACAGGGCTTGGAGACTACGAGCAGTACTTC
>TRBD2|TRBV27|NA|TRBJ2-1
CASSPSSGETYNEQFF
TGTGCCAGCAGCCCCTCTAGCGGGGAGACCTACAATGAGCAGTTCTTC
>TRBD1|TRBV5-6|NA|TRBJ2-3
CASKDTGTGLTDTQYF
TGTGCCAGCAAGGACACCGGGACAGGGTTGACAGATACGCAGTATTTT
>NA|TRBV7-3|NA|TRBJ1-2
CASIFSPAYSNYGYTF
TGTGCCAGCATTTTTTCTCCCGCCTACTCTAACTATGGCTACACCTTC
>NA|TRBV6-5|once|TRBJ1-1
CASNLGGEVSTEAFF
TGTGCCAGCAACCTGGGGGGGGAGGTGAGCACTGAAGCTTTCTTT
>TRBD1|TRBV10-1|once|TRBJ1-1
CASSGTGTGIQNVHTEAFF
TGCGCCAGCAGTGGAACCGGGACAGGGATCCAGAACGTGCACACTGAAGCTTTCTTT